Presented here are 23 T cell receptor beta chains from one specimen sequenced in a study of radiation and T cells in renal cell carcinoma. Profiling relied on immunoSEQ multiplex PCR, and the TCRdb table lists in-frame clones only, not all of them. The table shows roughly 150,000 clones, with about 91% occurring only once. Time point in this sample: blood 2 weeks post-SBRT. As to treatment: 15 Gy SBRT to primary tumor, nephrectomy 4 weeks later. The sequencing here drew on blood, taken from a patient whose treatment included radiotherapy and nephrectomy. These receptor sequences come from a woman in her forties or fifties with renal cell carcinoma.

The V call is TRBV7-2, the J call TRBJ2-7, with D hard to call. V lost 1 base and J lost 7, with 8 bases in between. Germline V CDR1 and CDR2: SGHTA, FQGNSA. The CDR3 consists of 12 residues. The CDR3 nucleotides read TGTGCCAGCAGCTTAGAGGGTTGGGAGCAGTACTTC. As protein: CASSLEGWEQYF.

The rearrangement links TRBV5-1 to TRBJ2-5, with D tentatively TRBD2 (6 bases). The germline V gene encodes CDR1 SGHRS and CDR2 YFSETQ. The CDR3 runs to 16 residues. V was pared by 6 bases and J by 2 bases, with 20 bases between. The CDR3 nucleotides read TGCGCCAGCACCCCTTCAGCTCGGGGGATACAAGAGACCCAGTACTTC. It yields the protein CASTPSARGIQETQYF.

The chain employs TRBV14 and TRBJ2-3; 7 bases line up with TRBD2. This CDR3 region has 13 residues. The junction had 2 bases not matched to a gene; V was cut back by 4 bases and J by 4 bases. CDR1 and CDR2 from the germline V gene are SGHDN and FVKESK. The CDR3 nucleotides are TGTGCCAGCAGCCTTCGGGGGGCAGATACGCAGTATTTT. It is translated as CASSLRGADTQYF.

The chain links TRBV19 to TRBJ1-2; weak D call: TRBD1 (5 bases). Trimming took off 9 bases at V and 4 bases at J, with 15 bases between the two ends. Germline CDR1 reads LNHDA; CDR2 reads SQIVND (reference sequence). This CDR3 spans 13 amino acids. DNA of the CDR3: TGTGCCAGCCTCGACAGAGGAAGCTATGGCTACACCTTC. It translates to CASLDRGSYGYTF.

CDR3 sequence: CASSWGPGLAGATEQFF. The CDR3 DNA follows: TGCGCCAGCAGCTGGGGACCGGGACTAGCGGGGGCCACTGAGCAGTTCTTC. The genes are TRBV5-1 and TRBJ2-1, with 14 bases fitting TRBD2. The CDR3 consists of 17 residues. Germline lookup yields CDR1 SGHRS and CDR2 YFSETQ. V was pared by 3 bases and J by 9 bases, with 11 bases of the junction left unmatched.

The rearrangement joins TRBV19 to TRBJ2-1, with 9 bases matching TRBD2. This CDR3 is 17 amino acids long. V dropped 4 bases and J dropped 7; count of bases not matched to a gene: 14. The germline gives CDR1 LNHDA, CDR2 SQIVND (reference sequence). The CDR3 region has the DNA TGTGCCAGTAGTACCTCCCGGGGTAGCGGGGGAACGAATGAGCAGTTCTTC. Translating gives CASSTSRGSGGTNEQFF.

V is TRBV29-1 and J is TRBJ1-1, with D possibly being TRBD1 (5 bases). The CDR3 loop spans 13 amino acids. The germline gives CDR1 SQVTM, CDR2 ANQGSEA. V dropped 3 bases and J dropped 1 base, with 9 bases sitting between them. The CDR3 DNA reads as TGCAGCGTTGAGCGGCAGGGGAACACTGAAGCTTTCTTT. Its protein product is CSVERQGNTEAFF.

J is TRBJ1-1 and V is TRBV23-1, with 8 bases matching TRBD1. TRBV23-1 qualifies as an ORF whose function is uncertain. The CDR3 has 15 residues. Trimming at V came to 3 bases and at J to 4 bases, leaving 7 bases not matched to a gene. This chain's CDR3 is CASSQGQGAPTEAFF. CDR3 DNA: TGCGCCAGCAGTCAGGGGCAGGGGGCCCCCACTGAAGCTTTCTTT.

The chain has TRBV11-3 and TRBJ2-7, with D perhaps given as TRBD1 or TRBD2 (5 bases each). Trimming took 1 base from V and 5 from J, leaving 12 bases between them. Germline V gene sequence: CDR1 SGHNT, CDR2 YENEEA. This CDR3 is 14 amino acids long. The CDR3 is CASSLGGRDHEQYF. In DNA, the CDR3 is TGTGCCAGCAGCTTAGGGGGCAGGGACCACGAGCAGTACTTC.

The CDR3 nucleotides read TGTGCCAGCAGCGCTCGACAGGGCAGCGGGGAGCTGTTTTTT. Protein sequence: CASSARQGSGELFF. The rearrangement joins TRBV9 to TRBJ2-2; 7 bases match TRBD1. The CDR3 sequence is 14 residues long. The germline V gene has CDR1 SGDLS and CDR2 YYNGEE. Unmatched junction bases numbered 6, after V lost 3 bases and J lost 7 bases.

This rearrangement joins TRBV6-4 to TRBJ2-1; 16 bases line up with TRBD2. CDR1 is MRHNA and CDR2 is SNTAGT in the germline V gene. V dropped 3 bases and J dropped 9; count of bases not matched to a gene: 2. The CDR3 is made up of 15 amino acids. CDR3 loop: CASSEGTSGGAEQFF. The CDR3 DNA is TGTGCCAGCAGTGAAGGGACTAGCGGGGGGGCTGAGCAGTTCTTC.

This clone is classed as medium-sized (0.01 to 0.1%). This chain connects TRBV15 to TRBJ1-2; 7 bases align to TRBD1. This CDR3 region has 18 residues. CDR1 is LNHNV and CDR2 is YYDKDF in the germline V gene (reference sequence). V shed 0 bases and J 3 bases; nucleotides not matched to a gene: 13. The CDR3 is CATSRDPPRQGVYYGYTF. Here the CDR3 DNA reads TGTGCCACCAGCAGAGATCCTCCCCGACAGGGTGTATACTATGGCTACACCTTC.

The chain joins TRBV19 to TRBJ2-7, with D unclear. Deletions cut 1 base from V and 3 bases from J, with 10 bases between. The CDR3 loop spans 14 amino acids. Germline assignment: CDR1 LNHDA and CDR2 SQIVND (reference sequence). The CDR3 DNA reads as TGTGCCAGTAGTATAGGGGCCGGTGGCTACGAGCAGTACTTC. Its protein is CASSIGAGGYEQYF.

The chain links TRBV7-3 to TRBJ1-1; D is undetermined. V lost 5 bases to trimming and J lost 0 bases, with 7 bases between them. There are 13 residues in the CDR3. Germline V gives CDR1 SGHTA, CDR2 FQGTGA. The CDR3 reads CASSLSLNTEAFF. The DNA of the CDR3 is TGTGCCAGCAGCCTTTCACTGAACACTGAAGCTTTCTTT. Complete variable domain (other parts from reference TRBV7-3 and TRBJ1-1): GAGVSQTPSNKVTEKGKYVELRCDPISGHTALYWYRQSLGQGPEFLIYFQGTGAADDSGLPNDRFFAVRPEGSVSTLKIQRTERGDSAVYLCASSLSLNTEAFFGQGTRLTVV.

J is TRBJ2-1 and V is TRBV7-3, with 14 bases that match TRBD2. The CDR3 extends over 15 amino acids. With V trimmed by 2 bases and J by 8 bases, 2 bases remained unmatched. Germline CDR1 reads SGHTA; CDR2 reads FQGTGA. In DNA form, the CDR3 reads TGTGCCAGCAGCTTAGGACTAGCGGGGGGAGATGAGCAGTTCTTC. Its protein is CASSLGLAGGDEQFF.

The chain joins TRBV7-2 to TRBJ2-2; 8 nucleotides match TRBD2. Trimming at V came to 0 bases and at J to 5 bases, leaving 5 bases not matched to a gene. The germline V gene has CDR1 SGHTA and CDR2 FQGNSA. The CDR3 is made up of 16 amino acids. CDR3 sequence: CASSLALAGFTGELFF. CDR3 DNA sequence: TGTGCCAGCAGCTTAGCATTAGCGGGGTTTACCGGGGAGCTGTTTTTT.

This chain links TRBV7-2 with TRBJ2-3; D might be TRBD1 (5 bases). The CDR3 runs 13 residues. Trimming shortened V by 6 bases and J by 1 base, and 8 bases separated the two germline ends. Germline CDR1 reads SGHTA; CDR2 reads FQGNSA. CDR3 DNA: TGTGCCAGCAGACGGACACGCACAGATACGCAGTATTTT. Its protein is CASRRTRTDTQYF.

The rearrangement links TRBV12-5 to TRBJ2-1, with D uncertain. The germline V gene has CDR1 LGHNT and CDR2 FRNRAP. The ends were cut back, 0 bases at V and 5 bases at J, with 20 bases in the middle. The CDR3 is 18 amino acids. CDR3 in amino acids: CASGLVRVVTWGNNEQFF. The CDR3 coding sequence is TGTGCTAGTGGTTTGGTTCGGGTAGTCACGTGGGGAAACAATGAGCAGTTCTTC.

The chain uses TRBV6-5 and TRBJ2-5, with no clear D. CDR1 is MNHEY and CDR2 is SVGAGI in the germline V gene. V lost 6 bases to trimming and J lost 2 bases, with 7 bases between them. The CDR3 sequence is 12 residues long. CDR3 DNA sequence: TGTGCCAGCAGCGGACCACAAGAGACCCAGTACTTC. Its protein product is CASSGPQETQYF.

The rearrangement links TRBV9 to TRBJ2-2, with 8 bases that match TRBD1. J was trimmed by 5 bases and V by 4 bases; bases with no gene match: 13. This CDR3 is 17 amino acids long. CDR1 SGDLS and CDR2 YYNGEE come from the germline V gene. This CDR3 is CASSPPLQGERTGELFF. In nucleotides, the CDR3 is TGTGCCAGCAGCCCTCCCTTACAGGGGGAAAGGACCGGGGAGCTGTTTTTT.

V is TRBV7-8 and J is TRBJ1-5; D might be TRBD1 (6 bases). The CDR3 spans 16 residues. In germline, CDR1 is SGHVS, CDR2 FQNEAQ. V gave up 4 bases and J gave up 6 bases, with 19 bases separating them. CDR3 sequence reads: CASSWTDRRRSQPQHF. CDR3 DNA sequence: TGTGCCAGCAGCTGGACCGACAGGCGCAGGAGTCAGCCCCAGCATTTT. Using reference TRBV7-8 and TRBJ1-5 for the parts outside the CDR3, the full variable domain is GAGVSQSPRYKVAKRGQDVALRCDPISGHVSLFWYQQALGQGPEFLTYFQNEAQLDKSGLPSDRFFAERPEGSVSTLKIQRTQQEDSAVYLCASSWTDRRRSQPQHFGDGTRLSIL.

The chain carries TRBV11-3 and TRBJ2-7; the D is unclear. The germline V and J ends were trimmed by 5 bases and 1 base, with 12 bases remaining between them. The CDR3 loop spans 14 amino acids. Germline CDR1 and CDR2: SGHNT and YENEEA. The CDR3 DNA sequence: TGTGCCAGCAGCGTGACGCAAGGATCCTACGAGCAGTACTTC. Amino acids: CASSVTQGSYEQYF.

The chain uses TRBV7-8 and TRBJ2-2, with 7 bases aligning to TRBD2. Germline-derived CDR1 and CDR2 are SGHVS and FQNEAQ. V was pared by 1 base and J by 0 bases, with 2 bases of the junction left unmatched. The CDR3 length is 16 residues. CDR3 region: CASSLELASNTGELFF. The CDR3 region has the DNA TGTGCCAGCAGCTTAGAACTAGCGTCGAACACCGGGGAGCTGTTTTTT.